This section outlines one T cell receptor beta chain sequence together with its context. The antigen it binds to is not known. No base quality values were provided; no much bigger clone lies one nucleotide off. This sample is part of a study of T cell repertoires in cytomegalovirus infection (dated by TCRdb to between 2018 and 2020). For the study in its entirety: Donor HLA type was relevant to the analysis, as public TCR beta signatures indicated carriage of CMV infection together with the matching HLA type. Summary of the overall study and its limitations: The ex vivo response was dominated by HLA-C-restricted CMV-specific TCR beta clonotypes, which also provided the single most frequent clonotype in two of eight donors. In both this cohort and an independent cohort of some 380 donors, the cumulative frequency of public TCR beta family members distinguished carriers of CMV infection plus the relevant HLA type.

The CDR3, cysteine through phenylalanine, is 15 amino acids long. The sequence is cut down to CDR3 DNA, 45 bases in frame from base 1. V is cut by 6 bases and J by 5 bases, and the space between the germline ends is 18 bases. Sequencing instrument: Illumina HiSeq 1500. TCRdb reprocessed the public reads (quality trimming at Q25 with fastp, clone calling with MiXCR) and kept in-frame beta chains. Every CDR3 protein is listed once, alongside the most common genes and DNA of its rows. The sample table holds around 530,000 distinct CDR3 sequences, of which approximately 25% were seen once. The ten largest clones take up around 14% of the sample.

The rearranged segments are TRBV12-3 or TRBV12-4 and TRBJ2-3; TRBD2 is possibly the D segment (5 matching bases). Sequenced sample: PBMCs. The source of this sequence is a human donor in good health (CMV status not recorded). Some clones in this sample may be carry-over from other donors' samples. The sequenced DNA is TGTGCCAGCAGCCCAATAACGGGCCGGGGAGATACGCAGTATTTT. Its translation is CASSPITGRGDTQYF.